These 26 T cell receptor beta chains originate from one sample sequenced in a study of neurological immune-mediated disorders. A single record per CDR3 protein comes from TCRdb applying MiXCR to the 5' RACE reads. The profile shows approximately 44,000 distinct CDR3 sequences, approximately 5.8% of them singletons. Sequencing used CD4+ T cells from blood. The receptor source for this set is a woman aged 18-29 years with multiple sclerosis.

This clonotype was picked up many times. The rearrangement joins TRBV4-3 to TRBJ1-1, with D perhaps TRBD1 (5 bases). In germline, CDR1 is LGHNA, CDR2 YSLEER. The CDR3 runs 18 residues. Trimming pared 0 bases from V and 1 base from J, leaving 18 bases between. The CDR3 DNA sequence: TGCGCCAGCAGCCAAGATGGTGCCCAGGGCCTTAGGAACACTGAAGCTTTCTTT. It specifies CASSQDGAQGLRNTEAFF.

This clonotype was seen ten or more times. The rearrangement uses TRBV20-1 and TRBJ1-5; no clear D. Trimming removed 6 bases from V and 0 bases from J, with 18 bases in between. Germline assignment: CDR1 DFQATT and CDR2 SNEGSKA (reference sequence). The CDR3 is 16 amino acids. In nucleotides, the CDR3 is TGCAGTGCCACGCGGTTTTCGGCAACTAGCAATCAGCCCCAGCATTTT. It yields the protein CSATRFSATSNQPQHF.

The table lists this clonotype with many counts. At one end the junction does not follow the germline gene, possibly because of a read error. The rearrangement links TRBV27 to TRBJ1-2; unclear D gene. Germline CDR1 MNHEY, CDR2 SMNVEV (reference sequence). The CDR3 sequence is 14 residues long. For the CDR3, the DNA is TGTGCCAGCAGTCCGGACTTCTTTAACTACGGCTACACCTTC. Protein: CASSPDFFNYGYTF.

Many counts were recorded for this clonotype. The V gene is TRBV14, the J gene TRBJ1-6; no firm D call. V lost 0 bases and J 9 bases, leaving 12 bases between the germline ends. Germline V gene lookup returns CDR1 SGHDN and CDR2 FVKESK. The CDR3 is 15 amino acids. CDR3 nucleotide sequence: TGTGCCAGCAGCCAAGATGGCCATATCCTTTCACCCCTCCACTTT. Translation gives CASSQDGHILSPLHF.

This sequence joins TRBV3-1 and TRBJ2-1, with a weak D call TRBD2 (5 bases). Trimming stripped 1 base from V and 8 bases from J, with 15 bases between. The germline gives CDR1 LGHDT, CDR2 YNNKEL (reference sequence). CDR3 length equals 15 residues. CDR3 DNA sequence: TGTGCCAGCAGCCAAGGTCAAAGCCGGACTCATGAGCAGTTCTTC. Translating gives CASSQGQSRTHEQFF.

This clonotype was observed at least ten times. The chain couples TRBV12-3 or TRBV12-4 to TRBJ2-7, with 7 bases matching TRBD2. V lost 3 bases to trimming and J lost 2 bases; unmatched junction nucleotides: 1. This CDR3 is built from 13 residues. CDR3 amino acids: CASSLGLTYEQYV. Here the CDR3 DNA reads TGTGCCAGCAGTTTGGGACTAACCTACGAGCAGTACGTC.

This clonotype showed up many times. The rearrangement joins TRBV6-5 to TRBJ2-7; possibly TRBD2 for D (5 bases). CDR3 length: 14 residues. CDR1 is MNHEY and CDR2 is SVGAGI in the germline V gene. The V and J ends lost 0 bases and 2 bases respectively, with 8 bases between them. The CDR3 reads CASSYSSGTYEQYV. The CDR3 DNA sequence: TGTGCCAGCAGTTACTCCAGCGGCACCTACGAGCAGTACGTC.

This clonotype was counted ten times or more. The V gene is TRBV20-1, the J gene TRBJ2-1; 7 positions match TRBD1. Germline CDR1 and CDR2: DFQATT and SNEGSKA (reference sequence). The ends lost 1 base at V and 10 bases at J; junction bases unmatched: 13. The CDR3 has 15 amino acids. The CDR3, as DNA: TGCAGTGCTAGAGCCATAGGGGGCCCTACAACAGAGCAGTTCTTC. Translating it yields CSARAIGGPTTEQFF.

This clonotype was seen a handful of times. The chain combines TRBV19 with TRBJ1-1; D remains unclear. CDR1 and CDR2 from the germline V gene are LNHDA and SQIVND (reference sequence). V shed 3 bases and J shed 2 bases, with 10 bases lying between them. This CDR3 contains 14 residues. The CDR3 loop reads CASSIQDGNTEAFF. The CDR3 nucleotides read TGTGCCAGTAGTATCCAGGATGGTAACACTGAAGCTTTCTTT.

This clonotype is medium-sized (0.01 to 0.1%). The rearrangement links TRBV29-1 to TRBJ1-6; D gene uncertain. CDR1 is SQVTM, CDR2 ANQGSEA, per germline. This CDR3 region has 13 residues. With 5 bases removed from V and 8 bases from J, the gap between germline ends came to 13 bases. CDR3 amino acids: CSVRTARDSPLHF. The CDR3 nucleotides are TGCAGCGTTCGTACGGCGCGGGATTCACCCCTCCACTTT.

This clonotype came up many times. V and J are TRBV5-1 and TRBJ2-3, with TRBD1 matching over 9 bases. The CDR3 covers 14 residues. J was trimmed by 7 bases and V by 3 bases; bases with no gene match: 6. In germline, CDR1 is SGHRS, CDR2 YFSETQ. CDR3 loop: CASSYGQGRNTQYF. The CDR3 DNA reads TGCGCCAGCAGCTATGGACAGGGGAGGAATACGCAGTATTTT.

Ten or more counts support this clonotype. The rearrangement uses TRBV5-1 and TRBJ2-3, with 10 bases identical to TRBD2. The junction had 5 bases not matched to a gene; V was cut back by 0 bases and J by 1 base. The CDR3 is 17 residues long. Germline V gives CDR1 SGHRS, CDR2 YFSETQ. CDR3 in amino acids: CASSLAPGTSGTDTQYF. The CDR3 DNA sequence: TGCGCCAGCAGCTTGGCCCCCGGGACTAGCGGCACAGATACGCAGTATTTT.

The sample holds many counts of this clonotype. The rearrangement joins TRBV7-3 to TRBJ2-3; D ambiguous. Germline assignment: CDR1 SGHTA and CDR2 FQGTGA. Trimming pared 0 bases from V and 4 bases from J, leaving 8 bases between. The CDR3 length is 14 residues. The CDR3 loop reads CASSLTGPADTQYF. The DNA of the CDR3 is TGTGCCAGCAGCTTAACCGGGCCCGCAGATACGCAGTATTTT.

Many counts were recorded for this clonotype. The V and J genes are TRBV3-1 and TRBJ2-3; TRBD1 agrees at 8 bases. Germline trimming cut 7 bases from V and 6 bases from J; bases unmatched to any gene: 9. This CDR3 spans 14 amino acids. Germline V CDR1 and CDR2: LGHDT, YNNKEL (reference sequence). CDR3: CASTRDRLGDTQYF. CDR3 bases: TGTGCCAGCACCAGGGACAGGCTGGGGGATACGCAGTATTTT.

This clonotype came up many times. The CDR3 sequence is CASSPPRNYGYTF. The CDR3 nucleotides read TGTGCCAGCAGCCCCCCGAGGAACTATGGCTACACCTTC. The chain has TRBV7-2 and TRBJ1-2; D remains ambiguous. The CDR3 runs 13 residues. CDR1 and CDR2 (germline): SGHTA, FQGNSA. Deletions cut 5 bases from V and 2 bases from J, with 9 bases between.

This clonotype was observed many times. The chain carries TRBV7-9 and TRBJ1-4, with D hard to call. This CDR3 spans 15 amino acids. Germline CDR1 SEHNR, CDR2 FQNEAQ (reference sequence). The V gene lost 3 bases and the J gene lost 0 bases, with 8 bases spanning the gap. DNA of the CDR3: TGTGCCAGCAGCTTCCCCATGCCAACTAATGAAAAACTGTTTTTT. This codes for CASSFPMPTNEKLFF.

This clonotype was picked up many times. The V gene is TRBV4-3, the J gene TRBJ1-1; 8 bases map to TRBD1. Germline-derived CDR1 and CDR2 are LGHNA and YSLEER. The CDR3 is 16 amino acids. V lost 1 base to trimming and J lost 2 bases; unmatched junction nucleotides: 6. This chain's CDR3 is CASSQGRDRGNTEAFF. CDR3 nucleotide sequence: TGCGCCAGCAGCCAAGGTCGTGACAGGGGCAACACTGAAGCTTTCTTT.

This clonotype was detected ten times or more. The chain couples TRBV5-8 to TRBJ2-2; TRBD2 aligns across 15 bases. Losses at the gene ends were 4 bases for V and 4 bases for J; bases not matched to a gene: 5. Germline-derived CDR1 and CDR2 are SGHTS and YDEGEE. The CDR3 runs 17 residues. CDR3 region: CASSRTSGGAVTGELFF. The CDR3 nucleotides are TGTGCCAGCAGCCGGACTAGCGGGGGGGCAGTCACCGGGGAGCTGTTTTTT.

This clonotype was seen at least ten times. The V gene is TRBV20-1, the J gene TRBJ2-1; D call uncertain. Between the trimmed V and J ends, which lost 4 bases and 6 bases, there was a span of 16 bases. The CDR3 has 14 residues. CDR1 and CDR2 (germline): DFQATT, SNEGSKA (reference sequence). CDR3 nucleotide sequence: TGCAGTGCTAACCCGACTCCCTCGATCAATGAGCAGTTCTTC. Its protein product is CSANPTPSINEQFF.

In this sample, this clonotype turned up many times. The rearrangement joins TRBV6-5 to TRBJ2-1; 9 bases map to TRBD2. CDR3 size: 16 residues. V dropped 6 bases and J dropped 8; count of bases not matched to a gene: 14. Germline-derived CDR1 and CDR2 are MNHEY and SVGAGI. The CDR3 DNA sequence: TGTGCCAGCAGCCCCGGGATAGCGGGAGTTCTGTATGAGCAGTTCTTC. This encodes CASSPGIAGVLYEQFF.

This clonotype was recorded many times. The chain employs TRBV29-1 and TRBJ2-1; D gene unclear. This CDR3 has 10 amino acids. The V gene lost 0 bases and the J gene lost 12 bases, with 6 bases spanning the gap. CDR1 SQVTM and CDR2 ANQGSEA come from the germline V gene. The CDR3 spells CSVEDLGQFF. CDR3 DNA: TGCAGCGTTGAAGACCTGGGGCAGTTCTTC.

Many counts were recorded for this clonotype. The CDR3 coding sequence is TGTGCCAGCAGCGTTCAGGGGGCTCCCACTGAAGCTTTCTTT. It specifies CASSVQGAPTEAFF. V is TRBV7-2 and J is TRBJ1-1, with TRBD1 identical over 8 bases. Looked up from germline, CDR1 is SGHTA and CDR2 is FQGNSA. Trimming took 5 bases from V and 4 from J; bases not matched to a gene: 6. The CDR3 is made up of 14 amino acids.

This clonotype was observed many times. V is TRBV6-6 and J is TRBJ2-1; D is possibly TRBD2 (6 bases). The CDR3 is 15 residues long. CDR1 MNHNY and CDR2 SVGAGI come from the germline V gene (reference sequence). V gave up 7 bases and J gave up 3 bases, with 16 bases separating them. The CDR3 reads CASTNTGTRYNEQFF. Written as DNA, the CDR3 is TGTGCCAGCACCAATACCGGGACTCGCTACAATGAGCAGTTCTTC.

This clonotype showed up many times. The V call is TRBV4-1, the J call TRBJ2-1; D is perhaps TRBD2 (7 bases). Per the germline V gene, CDR1 is MGHRA and CDR2 is YSYEKL. The V and J ends lost 4 bases and 2 bases respectively, with 15 bases between them. The CDR3 consists of 16 residues. The CDR3 DNA reads as TGCGCCAGCAGCCCCCCTTCGCGGGGGCCCTACAATGAGCAGTTCTTC. Translated, it gives CASSPPSRGPYNEQFF.

This clonotype was observed at least ten times. This chain joins TRBV12-3 or TRBV12-4 and TRBJ2-1; D may correspond to TRBD1 or TRBD2 (5 bases each). The CDR3 consists of 15 residues. V lost 3 bases, J lost 2 bases, and 11 bases lay in between. Written as DNA, the CDR3 is TGTGCCAGCAGTTTTTCCGGGACCCCCTACAATGAGCAGTTCTTC. It translates to CASSFSGTPYNEQFF.

This clonotype was seen many times. The chain recombines TRBV4-2 with TRBJ2-5; 10 bases align to TRBD2. CDR1 and CDR2 (germline): LGHNA, YNFKEQ. Trimming cost V 0 bases and J 5 bases; bases outside gene matches: 6. This CDR3 has 16 residues. The CDR3 region is CASSQEAVAGGETQYF. The DNA of the CDR3 is TGTGCCAGCAGCCAAGAGGCGGTAGCGGGAGGCGAGACCCAGTACTTC.